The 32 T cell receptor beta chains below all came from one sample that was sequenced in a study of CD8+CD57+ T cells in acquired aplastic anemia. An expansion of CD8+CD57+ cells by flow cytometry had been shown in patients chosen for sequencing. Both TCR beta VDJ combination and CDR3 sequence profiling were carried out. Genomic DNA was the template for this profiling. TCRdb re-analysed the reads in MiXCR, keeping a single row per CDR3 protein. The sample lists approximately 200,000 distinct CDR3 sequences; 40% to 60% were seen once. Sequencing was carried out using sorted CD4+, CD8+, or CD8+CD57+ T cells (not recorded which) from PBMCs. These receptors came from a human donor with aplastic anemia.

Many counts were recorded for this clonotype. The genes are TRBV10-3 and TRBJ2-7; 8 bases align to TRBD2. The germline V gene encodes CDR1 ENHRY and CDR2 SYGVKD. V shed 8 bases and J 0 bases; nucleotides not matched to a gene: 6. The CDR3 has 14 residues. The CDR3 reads CAIRSGAFSYEQYF. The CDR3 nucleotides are TGTGCCATCCGTAGCGGGGCTTTCTCCTACGAGCAGTACTTC.

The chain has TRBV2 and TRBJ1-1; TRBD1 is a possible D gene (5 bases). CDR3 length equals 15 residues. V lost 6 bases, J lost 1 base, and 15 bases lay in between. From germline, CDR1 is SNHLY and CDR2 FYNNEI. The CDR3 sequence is CASSPQTGRNTEAFF. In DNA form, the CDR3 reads TGTGCCAGCAGCCCACAAACGGGACGGAACACTGAAGCTTTCTTT.

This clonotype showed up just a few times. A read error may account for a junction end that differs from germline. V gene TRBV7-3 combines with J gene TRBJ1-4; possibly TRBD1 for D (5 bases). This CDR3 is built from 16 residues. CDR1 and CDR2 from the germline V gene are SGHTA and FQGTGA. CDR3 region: CASSPAGVWTGEKLFF. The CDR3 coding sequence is TGCGCCAGCAGCCCTGCGGGGGTCTGGACCGGGGAAAAACTGTTTTTT.

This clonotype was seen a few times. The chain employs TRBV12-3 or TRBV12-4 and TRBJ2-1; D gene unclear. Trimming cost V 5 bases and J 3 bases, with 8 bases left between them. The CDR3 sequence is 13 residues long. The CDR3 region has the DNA TGTGCCAGCAGTCCTCTCGACTACAATGAGCAGTTCTTC. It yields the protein CASSPLDYNEQFF.

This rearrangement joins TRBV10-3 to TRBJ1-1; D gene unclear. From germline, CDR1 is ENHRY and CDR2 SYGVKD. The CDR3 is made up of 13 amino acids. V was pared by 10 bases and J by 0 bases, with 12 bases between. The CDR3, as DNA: TGTGCCAGCATAAGCAGCTTGAACACTGAAGCTTTCTTT. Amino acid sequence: CASISSLNTEAFF.

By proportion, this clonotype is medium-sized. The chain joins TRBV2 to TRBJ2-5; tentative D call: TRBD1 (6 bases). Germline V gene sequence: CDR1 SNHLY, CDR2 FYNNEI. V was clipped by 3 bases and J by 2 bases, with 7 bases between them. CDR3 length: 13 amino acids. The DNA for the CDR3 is TGTGCCAGCAGTGAGGACAGTCAAGAGACCCAGTACTTC. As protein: CASSEDSQETQYF.

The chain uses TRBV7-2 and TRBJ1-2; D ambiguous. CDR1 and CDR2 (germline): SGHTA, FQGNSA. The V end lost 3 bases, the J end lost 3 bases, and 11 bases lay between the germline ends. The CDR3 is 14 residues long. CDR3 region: CASSFRVSDYGYTF. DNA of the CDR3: TGTGCCAGCAGCTTTAGGGTGTCGGACTATGGCTACACCTTC.

CDR3: CASTTTTTGIAKNIQYF. Here the CDR3 DNA reads TGTGCCAGCACCACCACAACTACAGGGATTGCCAAAAACATTCAGTACTTC. This chain uses TRBV6-2 or TRBV6-3 with TRBJ2-4; weak D call: TRBD1 (6 bases). Trimming pared 7 bases from V and 1 base from J, leaving 20 bases between. Germline CDR1 MNHEY, CDR2 SVGEGT. The CDR3 has 17 residues.

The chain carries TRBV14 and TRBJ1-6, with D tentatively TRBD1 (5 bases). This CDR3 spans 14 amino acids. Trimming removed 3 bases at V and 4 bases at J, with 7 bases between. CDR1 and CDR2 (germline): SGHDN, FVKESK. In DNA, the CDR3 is TGTGCCAGCAGCCAGGGACGGTATAATTCACCCCTCCACTTT. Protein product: CASSQGRYNSPLHF.

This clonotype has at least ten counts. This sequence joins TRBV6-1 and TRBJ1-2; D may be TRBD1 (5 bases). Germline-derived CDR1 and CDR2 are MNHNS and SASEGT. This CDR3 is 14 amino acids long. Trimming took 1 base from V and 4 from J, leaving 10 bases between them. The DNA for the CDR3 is TGTGCCAGCAGTGAAGGTCGGGGGATCTATGGCTACACCTTC. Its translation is CASSEGRGIYGYTF.

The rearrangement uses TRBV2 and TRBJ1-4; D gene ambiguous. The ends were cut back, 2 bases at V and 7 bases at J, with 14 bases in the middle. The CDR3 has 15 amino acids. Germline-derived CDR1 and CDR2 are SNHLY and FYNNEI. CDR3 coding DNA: TGTGCCAGCAGTGAACAAGTAGGGAACACTGAAAAACTGTTTTTT. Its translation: CASSEQVGNTEKLFF. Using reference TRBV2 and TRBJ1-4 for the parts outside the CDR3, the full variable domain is EPEVTQTPSHQVTQMGQEVILRCVPISNHLYFYWYRQILGQKVEFLVSFYNNEISEKSEIFDDQFSVERPDGSNFTLKIRSTKLEDSAMYFCASSEQVGNTEKLFFGSGTQLSVL.

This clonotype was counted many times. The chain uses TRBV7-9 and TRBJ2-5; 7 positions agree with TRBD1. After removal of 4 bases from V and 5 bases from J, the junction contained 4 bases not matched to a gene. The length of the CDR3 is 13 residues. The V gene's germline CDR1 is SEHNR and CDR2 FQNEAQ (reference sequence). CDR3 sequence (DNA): TGTGCCAGCAGCTCGACAGGGCGGGAGACCCAGTACTTC. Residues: CASSSTGRETQYF.

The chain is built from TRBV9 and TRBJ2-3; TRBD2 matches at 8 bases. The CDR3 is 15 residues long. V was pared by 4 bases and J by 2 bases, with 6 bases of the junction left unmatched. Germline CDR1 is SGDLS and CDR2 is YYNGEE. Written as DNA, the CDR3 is TGTGCCAGCAGCCCAGTTAGCGGGGTCACAGATACGCAGTATTTT. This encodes CASSPVSGVTDTQYF. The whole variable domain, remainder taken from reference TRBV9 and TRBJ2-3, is DSGVTQTPKHLITATGQRVTLRCSPRSGDLSVYWYQQSLDQGLQFLIQYYNGEERAKGNILERFSAQQFPDLHSELNLSSLELGDSALYFCASSPVSGVTDTQYFGPGTRLTVL.

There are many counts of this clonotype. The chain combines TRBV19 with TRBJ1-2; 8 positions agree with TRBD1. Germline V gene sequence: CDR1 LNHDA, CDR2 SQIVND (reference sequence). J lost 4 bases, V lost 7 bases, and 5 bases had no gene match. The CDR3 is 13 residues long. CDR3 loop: CASKQGDTYGYTF. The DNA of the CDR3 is TGTGCCAGTAAACAGGGGGATACCTATGGCTACACCTTC.

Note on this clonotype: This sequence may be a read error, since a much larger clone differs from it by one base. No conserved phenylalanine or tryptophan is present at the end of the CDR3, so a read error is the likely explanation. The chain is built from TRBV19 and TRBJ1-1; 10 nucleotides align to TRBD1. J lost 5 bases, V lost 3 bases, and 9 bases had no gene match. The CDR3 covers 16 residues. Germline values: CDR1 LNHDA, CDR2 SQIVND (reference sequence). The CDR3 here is CASSMLGTGVGTEAFL. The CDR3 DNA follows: TGTGCCAGTAGTATGCTCGGGACAGGGGTTGGGACTGAAGCTTTCCTT.

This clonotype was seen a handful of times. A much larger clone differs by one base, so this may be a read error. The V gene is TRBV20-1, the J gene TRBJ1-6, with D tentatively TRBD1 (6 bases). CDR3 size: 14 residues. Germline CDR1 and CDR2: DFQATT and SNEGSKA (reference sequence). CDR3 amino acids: CSATPDRLNSPLLF. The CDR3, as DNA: TGCAGTGCTACCCCCGACAGGCTTAATTCACCCCTCCTCTTT.

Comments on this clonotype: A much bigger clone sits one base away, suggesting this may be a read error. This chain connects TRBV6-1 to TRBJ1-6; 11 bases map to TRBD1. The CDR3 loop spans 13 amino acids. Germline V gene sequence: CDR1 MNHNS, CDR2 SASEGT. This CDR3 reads CASTGTGGSPPHF. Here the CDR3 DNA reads TGTGCCAGTACCGGGACAGGGGGGTCACCCCCCCACTTT.

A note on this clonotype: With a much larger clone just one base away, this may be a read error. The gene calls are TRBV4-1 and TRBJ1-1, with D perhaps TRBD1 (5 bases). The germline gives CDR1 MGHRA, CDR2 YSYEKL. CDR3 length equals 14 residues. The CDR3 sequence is CASGQDQGITEAFF. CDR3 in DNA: TGCGCCAGCGGCCAAGATCAGGGAATCACTGAAGCTTTCTTT.

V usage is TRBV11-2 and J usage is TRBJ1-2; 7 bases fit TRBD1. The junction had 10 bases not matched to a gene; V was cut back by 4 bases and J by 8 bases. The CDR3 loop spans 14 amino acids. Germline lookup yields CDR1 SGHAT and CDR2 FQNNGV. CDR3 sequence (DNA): TGTGCCAGCAGCTCGACCCCCCGACAGGGAGGCTACACCTTC. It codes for CASSSTPRQGGYTF.

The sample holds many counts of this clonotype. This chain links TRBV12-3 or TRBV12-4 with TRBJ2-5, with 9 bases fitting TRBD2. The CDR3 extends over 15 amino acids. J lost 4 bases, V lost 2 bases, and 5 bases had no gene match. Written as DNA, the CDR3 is TGTGCCAGCAGTTTACTAGCGGGGCTGTCAGAGACCCAGTACTTC. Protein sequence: CASSLLAGLSETQYF.

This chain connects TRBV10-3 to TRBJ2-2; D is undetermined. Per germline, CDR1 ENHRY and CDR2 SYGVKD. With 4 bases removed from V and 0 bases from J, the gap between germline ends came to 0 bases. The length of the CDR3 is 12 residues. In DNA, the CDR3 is TGTGCCATCAGTGCGAACACCGGGGAGCTGTTTTTT. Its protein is CAISANTGELFF.

In DNA form, the CDR3 reads TGTGCCAGCAGGGAGGGCCCTCCTAACTATGGCTACACCTTC. Amino acids: CASREGPPNYGYTF. The chain recombines TRBV2 with TRBJ1-2; D is uncertain. The CDR3 loop spans 14 amino acids. V was shortened by 6 bases and J by 0 bases, with 11 bases between the two germline ends. CDR1 and CDR2 from the germline V gene are SNHLY and FYNNEI.

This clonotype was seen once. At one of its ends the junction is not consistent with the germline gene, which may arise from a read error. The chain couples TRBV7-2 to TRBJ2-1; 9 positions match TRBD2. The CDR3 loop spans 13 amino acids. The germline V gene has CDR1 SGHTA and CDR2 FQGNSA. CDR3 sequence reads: CASSLSSGAPPFF. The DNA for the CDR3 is TGCGCCAGCAGCTTATCTAGCGGGGCCCCCCCCTTCTTC.

DNA of the CDR3: TGTGCCAGCAGCTTTGAACAGACCCTCACCGGGGAGCTGTTTTTT. This encodes CASSFEQTLTGELFF. The V and J genes are TRBV7-3 and TRBJ2-2, with unresolved D. This CDR3 contains 15 residues. CDR1 and CDR2 from the germline V gene are SGHTA and FQGTGA. The V end lost 3 bases, the J end lost 4 bases, and 12 bases lay between the germline ends.

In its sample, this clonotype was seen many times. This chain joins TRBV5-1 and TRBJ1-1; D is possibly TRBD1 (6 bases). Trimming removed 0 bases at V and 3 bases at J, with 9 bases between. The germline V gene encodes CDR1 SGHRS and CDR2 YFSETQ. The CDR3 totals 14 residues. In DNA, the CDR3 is TGCGCCAGCAGCTTGGCAGGGGAAGACACTGAAGCTTTCTTT. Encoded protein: CASSLAGEDTEAFF.

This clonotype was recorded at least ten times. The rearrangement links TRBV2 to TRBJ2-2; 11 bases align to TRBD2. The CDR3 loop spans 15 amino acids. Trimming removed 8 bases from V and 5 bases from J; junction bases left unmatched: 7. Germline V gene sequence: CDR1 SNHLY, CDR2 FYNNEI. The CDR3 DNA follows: TGTGCCAGCTGCCGGACTAGCGGGCGGACCGGGGAGCTGTTTTTT. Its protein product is CASCRTSGRTGELFF.

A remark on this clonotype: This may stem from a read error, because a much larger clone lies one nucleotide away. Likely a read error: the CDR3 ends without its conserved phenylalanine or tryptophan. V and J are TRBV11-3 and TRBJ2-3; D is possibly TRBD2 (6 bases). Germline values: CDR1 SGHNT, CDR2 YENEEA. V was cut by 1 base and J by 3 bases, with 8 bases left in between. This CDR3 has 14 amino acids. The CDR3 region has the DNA TGTGCCAGCAGCTTAGGGGGGAGGACAGATACGCAGTATCTT. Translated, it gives CASSLGGRTDTQYL.

The DNA of the CDR3 is TGTGCCAGCAGCTTCAGTCTAGCGGGGGTGGTCAATGAGCAGTTCTTC. Protein: CASSFSLAGVVNEQFF. The V gene is TRBV7-9, the J gene TRBJ2-1, with TRBD2 identical over 10 bases. Germline CDR1 and CDR2: SEHNR and FQNEAQ (reference sequence). The trim removed 3 bases at V and 6 bases at J, leaving 8 bases unmatched. The CDR3 has 16 amino acids.

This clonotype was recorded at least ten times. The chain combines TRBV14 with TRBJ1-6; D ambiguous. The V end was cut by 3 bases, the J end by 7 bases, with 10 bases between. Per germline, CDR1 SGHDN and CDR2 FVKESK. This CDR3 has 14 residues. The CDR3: CASSHGPVNSPLHF. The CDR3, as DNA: TGTGCCAGCAGCCATGGACCGGTAAATTCACCCCTCCACTTT.

In DNA form, the CDR3 reads TGTGCCAGTAGTATAGCAGGGCTAGGGAACACTGAAGCTTTCTTT. It codes for CASSIAGLGNTEAFF. The chain combines TRBV19 with TRBJ1-1; tentative D call: TRBD1 (5 bases). The CDR3 has 15 amino acids. Germline loops: CDR1 LNHDA, CDR2 SQIVND (reference sequence). V shed 1 base and J shed 1 base, with 10 bases lying between them.

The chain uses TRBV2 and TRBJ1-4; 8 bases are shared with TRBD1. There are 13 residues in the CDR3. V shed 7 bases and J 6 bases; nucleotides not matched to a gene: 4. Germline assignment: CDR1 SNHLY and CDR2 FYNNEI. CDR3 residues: CASKDRGYEKLFF. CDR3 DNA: TGTGCCAGCAAAGACAGGGGCTATGAAAAACTGTTTTTT.

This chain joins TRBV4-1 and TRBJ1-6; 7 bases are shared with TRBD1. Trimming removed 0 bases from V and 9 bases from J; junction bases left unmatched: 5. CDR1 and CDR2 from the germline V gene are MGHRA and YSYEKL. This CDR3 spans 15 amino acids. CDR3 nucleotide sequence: TGCGCCAGCAGCCAAGAGGGACAGTCGGGTTCACCCCTCCACTTT. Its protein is CASSQEGQSGSPLHF.